The clone carrying this TCR beta chain is a singleton in its sample. Its target is not known. The junction differs from germline at one of its ends, possibly a read error. The entry originates in a study of cytomegalovirus exposure and HLA in healthy donors. Findings of the study overall: Some TCR beta chains (164 of them) were listed as cytomegalovirus-associated.

Use of 60 Vbeta and 13 Jbeta primers characterized the PCR. TCRdb's copy holds only in-frame clones and misses some; the assay was immunoSEQ multiplex PCR. The sample contains roughly 200,000 clones, roughly four fifths of which appear only once. Per germline, CDR1 SQVTM and CDR2 ANQGSEA. The CDR3 contains 15 residues. V usage is TRBV29-1 and J usage is TRBJ1-2, with a tentative D call TRBD1 (5 bases). The sequenced sample was PBMCs. This clonotype was obtained from a woman aged 18-35 years in good health and CMV-seronegative. The CDR3 reads CSVLTPRQPNYGYTF. The CDR3 region has the DNA TGCAGCGTCCTAACGCCACGACAGCCTAATTATGGCTACACCTTC.